The clone carrying this T cell receptor (beta chain) appeared a few times. The data belong to a study of blood T cells in healthy people across ages. The authors ran a second PCR of roughly 6 to 12 cycles using a sample-barcoded 5' primer and a J-beta primer mix. TCRdb reprocessed the 5' RACE reads with MiXCR, giving one entry per CDR3 protein. The sample includes approximately 880,000 distinct CDR3 sequences, around 46% seen only once; the top ten take over 10%. Between the trimmed V and J ends, which lost 0 bases and 6 bases, there was a span of 14 bases. There are 15 residues in the CDR3. Germline V lookup: CDR1 SEHNR, CDR2 FQNEAQ (reference sequence).

Sequenced input: blood. J is TRBJ1-2 and V is TRBV7-9; D perhaps matches TRBD1 (6 bases). This TCR was sampled from a man aged 25-40 years in good health. The CDR3 loop is CASSLALEGVNGYTF. CDR3 in DNA: TGTGCCAGCAGCTTAGCGTTGGAGGGGGTGAATGGCTACACCTTC. Full variable domain (remainder filled in from reference TRBV7-9 and TRBJ1-2): DTGVSQNPRHKITKRGQNVTFRCDPISEHNRLYWYRQTLGQGPEFLTYFQNEAQLEKSRLLSDRFSAERPKGSFSTLEIQRTEQGDSAMYLCASSLALEGVNGYTFGSGTRLTVV.